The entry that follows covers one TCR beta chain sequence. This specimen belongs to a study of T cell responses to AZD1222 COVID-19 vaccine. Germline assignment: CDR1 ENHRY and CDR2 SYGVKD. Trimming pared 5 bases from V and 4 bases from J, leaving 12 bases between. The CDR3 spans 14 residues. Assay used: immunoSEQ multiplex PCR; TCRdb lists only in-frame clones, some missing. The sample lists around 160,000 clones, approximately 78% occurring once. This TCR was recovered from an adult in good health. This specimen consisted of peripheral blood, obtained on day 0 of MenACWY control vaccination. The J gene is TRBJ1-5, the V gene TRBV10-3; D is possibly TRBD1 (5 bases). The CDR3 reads CAISSPGPNQPQHF. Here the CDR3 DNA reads TGTGCCATCAGTAGTCCAGGGCCGAATCAGCCCCAGCATTTT.